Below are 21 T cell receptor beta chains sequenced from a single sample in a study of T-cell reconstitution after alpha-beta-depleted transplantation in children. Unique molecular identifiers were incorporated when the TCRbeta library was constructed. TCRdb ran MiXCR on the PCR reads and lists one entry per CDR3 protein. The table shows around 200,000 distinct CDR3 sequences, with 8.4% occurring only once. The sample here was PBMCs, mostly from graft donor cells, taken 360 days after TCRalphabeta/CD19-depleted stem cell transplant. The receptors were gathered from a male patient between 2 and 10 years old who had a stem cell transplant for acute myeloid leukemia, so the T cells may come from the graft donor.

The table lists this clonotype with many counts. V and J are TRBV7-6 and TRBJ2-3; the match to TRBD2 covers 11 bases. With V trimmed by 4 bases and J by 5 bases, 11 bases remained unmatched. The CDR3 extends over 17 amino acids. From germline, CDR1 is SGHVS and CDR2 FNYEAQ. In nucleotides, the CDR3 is TGTGCCAGCAGCTGGACTAGCGGGCCCAACCGGATAGATACGCAGTATTTT. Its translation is CASSWTSGPNRIDTQYF.

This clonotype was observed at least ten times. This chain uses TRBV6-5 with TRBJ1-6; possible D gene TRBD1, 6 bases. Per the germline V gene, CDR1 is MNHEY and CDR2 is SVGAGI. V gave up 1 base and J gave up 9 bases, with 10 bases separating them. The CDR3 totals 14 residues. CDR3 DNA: TGTGCCAGCAGTTACTTACAGGGCATTTCACCCCTCCACTTT. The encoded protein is CASSYLQGISPLHF.

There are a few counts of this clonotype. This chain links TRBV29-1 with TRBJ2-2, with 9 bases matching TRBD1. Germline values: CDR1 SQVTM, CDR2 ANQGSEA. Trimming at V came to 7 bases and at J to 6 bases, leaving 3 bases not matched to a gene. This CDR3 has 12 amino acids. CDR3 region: CSAHRGPGELFF. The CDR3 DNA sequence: TGCAGCGCTCACAGGGGGCCCGGGGAGCTGTTTTTT.

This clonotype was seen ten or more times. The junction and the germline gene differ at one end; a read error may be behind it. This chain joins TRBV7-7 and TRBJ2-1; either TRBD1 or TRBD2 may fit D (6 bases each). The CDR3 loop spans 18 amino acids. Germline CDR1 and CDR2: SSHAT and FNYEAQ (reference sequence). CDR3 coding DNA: TGTGCTAGCAGCGTATCCCCGTCGGGGGCTATGGGATACAATGAGCAGTTCTTC. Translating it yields CASSVSPSGAMGYNEQFF.

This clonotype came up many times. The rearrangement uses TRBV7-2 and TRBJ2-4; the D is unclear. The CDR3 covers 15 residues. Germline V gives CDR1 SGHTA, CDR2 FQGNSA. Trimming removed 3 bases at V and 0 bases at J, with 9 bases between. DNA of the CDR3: TGTGCCAGCAGCTTGACGGTTCTAGCCAAAAACATTCAGTACTTC. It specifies CASSLTVLAKNIQYF. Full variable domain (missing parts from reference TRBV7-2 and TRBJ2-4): GAGVSQSPSNKVTEKGKDVELRCDPISGHTALYWYRQSLGQGLEFLIYFQGNSAPDKSGLPSDRFSAERTGGSVSTLTIQRTQQEDSAVYLCASSLTVLAKNIQYFGAGTRLSVL.

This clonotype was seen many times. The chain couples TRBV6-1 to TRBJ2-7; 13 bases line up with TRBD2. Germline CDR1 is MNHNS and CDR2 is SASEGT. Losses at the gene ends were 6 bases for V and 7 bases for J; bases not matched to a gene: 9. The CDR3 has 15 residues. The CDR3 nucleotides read TGTGCCAGCAGAACACTAGCGGGAGGGCCTCTAGAGCAGTACTTC. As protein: CASRTLAGGPLEQYF.

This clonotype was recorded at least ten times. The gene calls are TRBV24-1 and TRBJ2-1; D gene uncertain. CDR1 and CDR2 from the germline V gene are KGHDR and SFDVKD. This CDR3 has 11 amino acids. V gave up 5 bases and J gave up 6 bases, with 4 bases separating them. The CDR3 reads CATSGGNEQFF. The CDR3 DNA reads TGTGCCACCAGTGGCGGCAATGAGCAGTTCTTC.

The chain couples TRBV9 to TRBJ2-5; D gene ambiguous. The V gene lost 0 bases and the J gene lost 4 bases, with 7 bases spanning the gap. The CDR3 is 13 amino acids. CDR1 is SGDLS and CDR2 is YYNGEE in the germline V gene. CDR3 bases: TGTGCCAGCAGCGTAGCCAGCGCAGAGACCCAGTACTTC. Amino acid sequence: CASSVASAETQYF. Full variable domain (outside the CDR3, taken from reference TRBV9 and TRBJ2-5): DSGVTQTPKHLITATGQRVTLRCSPRSGDLSVYWYQQSLDQGLQFLIQYYNGEERAKGNILERFSAQQFPDLHSELNLSSLELGDSALYFCASSVASAETQYFGPGTRLLVL.

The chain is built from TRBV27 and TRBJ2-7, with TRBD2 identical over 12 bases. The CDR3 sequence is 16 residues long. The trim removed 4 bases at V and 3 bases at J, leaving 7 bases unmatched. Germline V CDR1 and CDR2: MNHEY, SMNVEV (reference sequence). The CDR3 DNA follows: TGTGCCAGCAGTTCCCGGACTAGCGGGGAGTTCTACGAGCAGTACTTC. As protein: CASSSRTSGEFYEQYF.

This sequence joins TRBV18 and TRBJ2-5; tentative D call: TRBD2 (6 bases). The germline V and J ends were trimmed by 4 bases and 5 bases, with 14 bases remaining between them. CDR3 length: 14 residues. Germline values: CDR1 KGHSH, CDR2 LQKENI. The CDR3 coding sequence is TGTGCCAGCTCACGCGGAACCGGAGGGGAGACCCAGTACTTC. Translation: CASSRGTGGETQYF. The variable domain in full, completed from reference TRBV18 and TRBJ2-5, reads NAGVMQNPRHLVRRRGQEARLRCSPMKGHSHVYWYRQLPEEGLKFMVYLQKENIIDESGMPKERFSAEFPKEGPSILRIQQVVRGDSAAYFCASSRGTGGETQYFGPGTRLLVL.

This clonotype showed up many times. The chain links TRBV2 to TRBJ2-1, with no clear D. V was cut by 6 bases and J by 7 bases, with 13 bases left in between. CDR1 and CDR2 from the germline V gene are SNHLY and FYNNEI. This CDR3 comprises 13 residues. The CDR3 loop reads CASSAPIRNEQFF. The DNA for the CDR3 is TGTGCCAGCAGCGCCCCCATCCGGAATGAGCAGTTCTTC. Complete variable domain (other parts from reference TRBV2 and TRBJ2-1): EPEVTQTPSHQVTQMGQEVILRCVPISNHLYFYWYRQILGQKVEFLVSFYNNEISEKSEIFDDQFSVERPDGSNFTLKIRSTKLEDSAMYFCASSAPIRNEQFFGPGTRLTVL.

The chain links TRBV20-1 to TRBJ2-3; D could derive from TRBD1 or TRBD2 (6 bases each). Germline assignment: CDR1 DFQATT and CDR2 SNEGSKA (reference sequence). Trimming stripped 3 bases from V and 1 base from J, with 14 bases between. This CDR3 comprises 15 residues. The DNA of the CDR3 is TGCAGTGCTAGGGGGGGCTTTCGAGGCACAGATACGCAGTATTTT. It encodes CSARGGFRGTDTQYF.

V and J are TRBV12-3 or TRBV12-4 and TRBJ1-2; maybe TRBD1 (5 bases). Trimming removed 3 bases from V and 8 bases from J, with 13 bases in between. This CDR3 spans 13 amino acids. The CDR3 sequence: CASSFGPGDGYTF. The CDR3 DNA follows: TGTGCCAGCAGTTTCGGTCCGGGGGACGGCTACACCTTC.

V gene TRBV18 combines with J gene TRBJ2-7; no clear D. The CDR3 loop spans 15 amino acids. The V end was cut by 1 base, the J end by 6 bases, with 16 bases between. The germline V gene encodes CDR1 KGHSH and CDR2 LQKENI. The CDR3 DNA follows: TGTGCCAGCTCACCACTTTTTAAGCTCGAGCGCGAGCAGTACTTC. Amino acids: CASSPLFKLEREQYF. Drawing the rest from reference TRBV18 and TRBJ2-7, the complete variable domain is NAGVMQNPRHLVRRRGQEARLRCSPMKGHSHVYWYRQLPEEGLKFMVYLQKENIIDESGMPKERFSAEFPKEGPSILRIQQVVRGDSAAYFCASSPLFKLEREQYFGPGTRLTVT.

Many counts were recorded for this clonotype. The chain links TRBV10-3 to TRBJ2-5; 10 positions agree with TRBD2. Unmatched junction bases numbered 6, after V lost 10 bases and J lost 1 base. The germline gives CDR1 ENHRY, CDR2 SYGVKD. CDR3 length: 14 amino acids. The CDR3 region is CATGASGGQETQYF. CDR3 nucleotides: TGTGCCACCGGAGCTAGCGGGGGCCAAGAGACCCAGTACTTC.

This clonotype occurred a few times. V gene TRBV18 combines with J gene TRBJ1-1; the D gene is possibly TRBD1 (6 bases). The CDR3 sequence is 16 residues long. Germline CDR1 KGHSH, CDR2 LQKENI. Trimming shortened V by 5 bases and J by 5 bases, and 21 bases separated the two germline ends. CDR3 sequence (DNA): TGTGCCAGCTCAGCCCCACGGGGGCGAGGAGTTACTGAAGCTTTCTTT. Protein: CASSAPRGRGVTEAFF.

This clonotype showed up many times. The CDR3 is CASSQEGVWVGELFF. Written as DNA, the CDR3 is TGCGCCAGCAGCCAAGAGGGGGTGTGGGTCGGGGAGCTGTTTTTT. The chain employs TRBV4-1 and TRBJ2-2; D possibly matches TRBD1 or TRBD2 (5 bases each). The V end lost 0 bases, the J end lost 7 bases, and 12 bases lay between the germline ends. This CDR3 spans 15 amino acids. CDR1 and CDR2 (germline): MGHRA, YSYEKL.

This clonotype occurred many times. This CDR3 reads CASSWGVSYNEQFF. The CDR3 bases are TGCGCCAGCAGCTGGGGAGTATCCTACAATGAGCAGTTCTTC. The chain carries TRBV5-1 and TRBJ2-1; a possible D gene is TRBD2 (5 bases). From germline, CDR1 is SGHRS and CDR2 YFSETQ. The CDR3 consists of 14 residues. With 3 bases removed from V and 1 base from J, the gap between germline ends came to 8 bases.

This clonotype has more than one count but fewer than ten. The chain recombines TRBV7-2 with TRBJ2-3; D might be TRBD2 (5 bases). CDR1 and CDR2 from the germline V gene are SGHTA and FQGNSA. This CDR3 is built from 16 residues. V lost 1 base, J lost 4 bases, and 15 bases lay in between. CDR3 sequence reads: CASSLGLGRSADTQYF. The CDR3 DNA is TGTGCCAGCAGCTTAGGACTGGGGAGATCGGCAGATACGCAGTATTTT. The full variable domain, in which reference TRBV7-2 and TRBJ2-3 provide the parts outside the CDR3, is GAGVSQSPSNKVTEKGKDVELRCDPISGHTALYWYRQSLGQGLEFLIYFQGNSAPDKSGLPSDRFSAERTGGSVSTLTIQRTQQEDSAVYLCASSLGLGRSADTQYFGPGTRLTVL.

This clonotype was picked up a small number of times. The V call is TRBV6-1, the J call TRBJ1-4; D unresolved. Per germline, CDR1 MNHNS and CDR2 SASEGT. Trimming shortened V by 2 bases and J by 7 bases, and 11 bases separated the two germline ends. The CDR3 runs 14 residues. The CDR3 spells CASSEFIRVEKLFF. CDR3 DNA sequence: TGTGCCAGCAGTGAATTCATAAGGGTTGAAAAACTGTTTTTT.

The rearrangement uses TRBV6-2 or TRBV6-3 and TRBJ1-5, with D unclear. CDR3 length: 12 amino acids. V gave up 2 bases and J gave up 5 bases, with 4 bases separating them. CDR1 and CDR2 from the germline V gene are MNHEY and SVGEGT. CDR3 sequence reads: CASSYTYQPQHF. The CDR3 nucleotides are TGTGCCAGCAGTTACACGTATCAGCCCCAGCATTTT.